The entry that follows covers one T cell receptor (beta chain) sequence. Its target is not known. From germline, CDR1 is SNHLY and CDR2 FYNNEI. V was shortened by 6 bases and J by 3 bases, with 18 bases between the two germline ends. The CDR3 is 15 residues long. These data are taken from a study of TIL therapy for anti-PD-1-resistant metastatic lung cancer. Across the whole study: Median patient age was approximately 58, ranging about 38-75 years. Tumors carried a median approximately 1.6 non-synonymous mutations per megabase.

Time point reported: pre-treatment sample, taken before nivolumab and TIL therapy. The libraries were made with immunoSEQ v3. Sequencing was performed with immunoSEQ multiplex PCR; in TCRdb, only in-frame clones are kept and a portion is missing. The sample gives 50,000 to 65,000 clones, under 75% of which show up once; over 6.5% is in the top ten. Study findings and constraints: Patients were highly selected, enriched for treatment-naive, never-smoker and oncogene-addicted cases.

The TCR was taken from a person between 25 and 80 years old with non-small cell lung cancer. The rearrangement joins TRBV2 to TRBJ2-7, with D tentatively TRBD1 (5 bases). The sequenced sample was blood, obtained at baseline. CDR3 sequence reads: CASRPDSASFYEQYF. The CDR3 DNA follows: TGTGCCAGCAGACCAGACAGCGCCTCTTTCTACGAGCAGTACTTC.